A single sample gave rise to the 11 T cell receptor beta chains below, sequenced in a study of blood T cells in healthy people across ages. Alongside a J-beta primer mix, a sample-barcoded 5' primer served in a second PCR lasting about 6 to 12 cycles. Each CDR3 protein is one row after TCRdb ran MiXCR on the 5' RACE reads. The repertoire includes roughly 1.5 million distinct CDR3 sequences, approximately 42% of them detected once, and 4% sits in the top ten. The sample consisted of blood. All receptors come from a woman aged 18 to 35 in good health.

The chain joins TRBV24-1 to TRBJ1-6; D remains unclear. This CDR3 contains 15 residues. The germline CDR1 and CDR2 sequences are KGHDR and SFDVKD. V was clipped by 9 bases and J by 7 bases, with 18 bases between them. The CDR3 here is CATPQVPGGNSPLHF. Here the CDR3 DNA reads TGTGCCACCCCGCAGGTGCCAGGTGGAAATTCACCCCTCCACTTT.

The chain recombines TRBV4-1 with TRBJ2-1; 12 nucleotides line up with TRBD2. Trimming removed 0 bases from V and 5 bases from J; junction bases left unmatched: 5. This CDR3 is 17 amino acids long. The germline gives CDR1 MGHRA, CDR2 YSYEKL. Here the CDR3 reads CASSQDLAGGLHNEQFF. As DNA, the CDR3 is TGCGCCAGCAGCCAAGACCTAGCGGGGGGGCTCCACAATGAGCAGTTCTTC.

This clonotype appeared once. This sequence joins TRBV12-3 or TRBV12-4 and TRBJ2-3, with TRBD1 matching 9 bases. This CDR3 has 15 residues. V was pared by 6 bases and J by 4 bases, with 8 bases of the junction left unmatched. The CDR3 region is CASSPRQGGSDTQYF. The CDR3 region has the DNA TGTGCCAGCAGCCCTAGACAGGGGGGTTCAGATACGCAGTATTTT.

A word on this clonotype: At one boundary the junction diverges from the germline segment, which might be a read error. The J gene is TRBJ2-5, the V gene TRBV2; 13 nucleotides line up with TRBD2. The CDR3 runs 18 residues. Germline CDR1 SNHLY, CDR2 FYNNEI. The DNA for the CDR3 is TGTGTCAGCAGTAATCTAGGGGGACTAGCGGGAATCCACAATGAGCAGTACTTC. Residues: CVSSNLGGLAGIHNEQYF.

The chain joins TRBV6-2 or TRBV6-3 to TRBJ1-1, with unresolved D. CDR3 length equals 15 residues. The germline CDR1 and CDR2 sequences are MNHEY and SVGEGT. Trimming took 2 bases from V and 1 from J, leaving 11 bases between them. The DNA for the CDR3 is TGTGCCAGCAGTTACAACCGACGGCGGAACACTGAAGCTTTCTTT. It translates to CASSYNRRRNTEAFF.

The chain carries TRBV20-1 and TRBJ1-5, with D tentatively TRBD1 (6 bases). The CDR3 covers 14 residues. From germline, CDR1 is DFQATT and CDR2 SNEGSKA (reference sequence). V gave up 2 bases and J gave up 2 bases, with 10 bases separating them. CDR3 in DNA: TGCAGTGCTAGAACACAGGGCGGCAATCAGCCCCAGCATTTT. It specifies CSARTQGGNQPQHF.

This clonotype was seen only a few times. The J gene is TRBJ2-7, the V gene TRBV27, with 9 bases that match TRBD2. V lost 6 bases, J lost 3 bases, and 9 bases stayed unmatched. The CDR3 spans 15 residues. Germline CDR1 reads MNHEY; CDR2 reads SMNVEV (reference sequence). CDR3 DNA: TGTGCCAGCAGGGGCCTTATAGCGGGGGACTACGAGCAGTACTTC. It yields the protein CASRGLIAGDYEQYF.

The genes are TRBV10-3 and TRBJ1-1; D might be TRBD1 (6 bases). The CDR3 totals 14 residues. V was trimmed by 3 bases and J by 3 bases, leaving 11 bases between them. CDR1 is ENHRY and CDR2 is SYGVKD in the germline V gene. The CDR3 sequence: CAISDTGTDTEAFF. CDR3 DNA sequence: TGTGCCATCAGTGACACAGGGACCGACACTGAAGCTTTCTTT.

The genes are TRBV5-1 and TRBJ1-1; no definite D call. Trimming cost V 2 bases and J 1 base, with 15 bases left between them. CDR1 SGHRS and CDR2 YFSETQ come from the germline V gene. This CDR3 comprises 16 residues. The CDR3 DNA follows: TGCGCCAGCAGCTTTGGGCGTACGAGGACGAACACTGAAGCTTTCTTT. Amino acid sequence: CASSFGRTRTNTEAFF.

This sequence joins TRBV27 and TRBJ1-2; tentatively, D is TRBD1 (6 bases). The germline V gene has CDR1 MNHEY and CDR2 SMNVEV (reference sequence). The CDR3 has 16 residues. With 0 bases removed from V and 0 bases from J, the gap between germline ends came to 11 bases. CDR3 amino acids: CASSLSGGWANYGYTF. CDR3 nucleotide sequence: TGTGCCAGCAGTTTATCAGGGGGGTGGGCTAACTATGGCTACACCTTC.

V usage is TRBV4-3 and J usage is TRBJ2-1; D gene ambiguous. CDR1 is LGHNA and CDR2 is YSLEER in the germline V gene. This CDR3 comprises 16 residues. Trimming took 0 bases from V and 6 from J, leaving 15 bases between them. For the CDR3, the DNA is TGCGCCAGCAGCCAAGATCCACACCCCGACGGCAATGAGCAGTTCTTC. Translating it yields CASSQDPHPDGNEQFF.